The T cell receptor (beta chain) described here comes from a study of cytomegalovirus exposure and HLA in healthy donors. Study-wide context: Assignment to the Caucasian-associated ancestry cluster applied to 75% to 85% of the approximately 370 genotyped donors.

PCR employed 60 Vbeta and 13 Jbeta primers. Sequenced by immunoSEQ multiplex PCR; TCRdb stores in-frame clones only, minus some. The table lists over 150,000 clones, 75% to 85% of them singletons, with 1.4% to 1.5% in the top ten. This CDR3 is built from 14 residues. Germline V gives CDR1 SGHAT, CDR2 FQNNGV. The V end lost 3 bases, the J end lost 3 bases, and 12 bases lay between the germline ends. This chain connects TRBV11-2 to TRBJ2-7; D not certain. The sequencing sample was made of PBMCs. The sequence derives from a woman aged 30 to 39 in good health and CMV-seropositive. CDR3 protein: CASSFGPQIYEQYF. CDR3 coding DNA: TGTGCCAGCAGCTTTGGCCCACAAATCTACGAGCAGTACTTC.